These 8 T cell receptor beta chains were sequenced from one sample in a study of control samples from healthy donors and cancer patients. Repertoires were generated with immunoSEQ multiplex PCR, while TCRdb's copy carries only in-frame clones and drops some. The table lists 130,000 to 150,000 clones, under 95% of them singletons, with about 5.8% in the top ten. Material for sequencing was blood. These receptors were collected from a man aged 18 to 29 in good health.

The chain joins TRBV27 to TRBJ1-3; tentative D call: TRBD1 (5 bases). V was cut by 5 bases and J by 0 bases, with 11 bases left in between. Germline CDR1 is MNHEY and CDR2 is SMNVEV (reference sequence). The CDR3 is 15 residues long. The CDR3 region is CASSLSGYSGNTIYF. The CDR3 nucleotides read TGTGCCAGCAGTCTCTCAGGGTACTCTGGAAACACCATATATTTT.

The V gene is TRBV13, the J gene TRBJ1-4, with D maybe TRBD1 (6 bases). The CDR3 has 15 amino acids. The germline V gene has CDR1 PRHDT and CDR2 FYEKMQ (reference sequence). Trimming removed 5 bases at V and 8 bases at J, with 18 bases between. The CDR3 reads CASSPNRGLGEKLFF. As DNA, the CDR3 is TGTGCCAGCAGCCCTAATCGGGGGCTAGGGGAAAAACTGTTTTTT.

The rearrangement joins TRBV30 to TRBJ2-3, with 9 bases lining up with TRBD2. This CDR3 contains 17 residues. V dropped 4 bases and J dropped 1; count of bases not matched to a gene: 12. Germline CDR1 is GTSNPN and CDR2 is SVGIG (reference sequence). The chain's CDR3 is CAWIVAGDFWGTDTQYF. In nucleotides, the CDR3 is TGTGCCTGGATCGTAGCGGGAGATTTTTGGGGCACAGATACGCAGTATTTT.

The chain uses TRBV29-1 and TRBJ2-3; possibly TRBD2 for D (6 bases). V lost 1 base to trimming and J lost 2 bases, with 16 bases between them. Germline CDR1 SQVTM, CDR2 ANQGSEA. The CDR3 totals 16 residues. CDR3 protein: CSVEGHVGGSTDTQYF. As DNA, the CDR3 is TGCAGCGTTGAAGGGCATGTGGGAGGATCCACAGATACGCAGTATTTT.

This chain connects TRBV30 to TRBJ1-5; D not resolved. Trimming shortened V by 5 bases and J by 0 bases, and 8 bases separated the two germline ends. CDR3 length: 13 residues. Germline assignment: CDR1 GTSNPN and CDR2 SVGIG (reference sequence). CDR3 sequence reads: CAWQSDSNQPQHF. The CDR3 DNA is TGTGCCTGGCAATCGGATAGCAATCAGCCCCAGCATTTT.

This clone occurred once. The rearrangement links TRBV5-1 to TRBJ2-5; weak D call: TRBD1 (6 bases). The V end lost 3 bases, the J end lost 4 bases, and 13 bases lay between the germline ends. The CDR3 covers 14 residues. Germline assignment: CDR1 SGHRS and CDR2 YFSETQ. In DNA, the CDR3 is TGCGCCAGCAGCTACCGACAGGTCGGAGAGACCCAGTACTTC. Protein: CASSYRQVGETQYF. Full variable domain (missing parts from reference TRBV5-1 and TRBJ2-5): KAGVTQTPRYLIKTRGQQVTLSCSPISGHRSVSWYQQTPGQGLQFLFEYFSETQRNKGNFPGRFSGRQFSNSRSEMNVSTLELGDSALYLCASSYRQVGETQYFGPGTRLLVL.

The chain recombines TRBV16 with TRBJ1-1; tentative D call: TRBD1 (5 bases). V lost 1 base and J 7 bases, leaving 19 bases between the germline ends. The CDR3 spans 16 residues. Germline V gene lookup returns CDR1 KGHSY and CDR2 FQNENV. In DNA form, the CDR3 reads TGTGCCAGCAGCCAATTTCTGAAACAGGTGAAGGGTGAAGCTTTCTTT. Protein product: CASSQFLKQVKGEAFF.

This clone was counted a few times. V and J are TRBV7-3 and TRBJ2-7; possibly TRBD1 or TRBD2 for D (5 bases each). From germline, CDR1 is SGHTA and CDR2 FQGTGA. The CDR3 covers 13 residues. The V end was cut by 2 bases, the J end by 4 bases, with 9 bases between. CDR3 coding DNA: TGTGCCAGCAGCTTAGGGGGAACTTACGAGCAGTACTTC. It yields the protein CASSLGGTYEQYF.